The clone carrying this T cell receptor (beta chain) is categorized as medium-sized. Its target is not known. The data belong to a study of metastatic and nonmetastatic thyroid tumors. Study-level information: Samples came from malignant and benign thyroid patients, and repertoires were compared across blood and tumor or nodule tissue.

Nobody among the patients had been given any treatment before thyroid surgery. MiXCR was used by TCRdb to re-call the PCR reads. The data contain 50,000 or so clones, more than 20% of them singletons. Broader study findings: Malignant thyroid tumors reportedly had TCR beta diversity that was significantly higher than in benign nodules, in blood and tumor.

The receptor was isolated from a male donor with papillary thyroid cancer or a benign thyroid nodule (not recorded which). Some clones in this sample may be carry-over from other donors' samples. Specimen: blood.

The CDR3 here is CASSQGVAYEQYF. The CDR3 DNA is TGTGCCAGTAGTCAGGGAGTGGCCTACGAGCAGTACTTC. V is TRBV19 and J is TRBJ2-7, with D possibly called TRBD1 or TRBD2 (5 bases each). Germline assignment: CDR1 LNHDA and CDR2 SQIVND (reference sequence). The CDR3 is 13 amino acids. Trimming left V 5 bases short and J 2 bases short, with 10 bases between.